These 20 T cell receptor beta chains were all obtained from the same sample, sequenced in a study of T cell changes during pregnancy in multiple sclerosis. Assay: immunoSEQ multiplex PCR; the TCRdb copy retains only in-frame clones and omits some. The repertoire holds 25,000 to 35,000 clones, with 85% to 90% as singletons. The sequenced sample was CD8+ T cells from peripheral blood mononuclear cells, obtained in the second trimester of pregnancy. The receptors originated from a female donor with multiple sclerosis, enrolled in a pregnancy study.

The CDR3 sequence is CASSYGREGNQPQHF. The CDR3 DNA reads as TGTGCCAGCAGTTACGGCAGGGAGGGCAATCAGCCCCAGCATTTT. V usage is TRBV6-6 and J usage is TRBJ1-5; D is perhaps TRBD1 (5 bases). The CDR3 spans 15 residues. V shed 2 bases and J shed 2 bases, with 10 bases lying between them. Germline V gene data show CDR1 as MNHNY and CDR2 as SVGAGI (reference sequence).

The J gene is TRBJ2-7, the V gene TRBV4-1, with 9 bases aligning to TRBD1. Per germline, CDR1 MGHRA and CDR2 YSYEKL. V lost 4 bases to trimming and J lost 3 bases; unmatched junction nucleotides: 10. This CDR3 region has 16 residues. The CDR3 bases are TGCGCCAGCAGCCTTAGACCCGGGACAGGGAACTACGAGCAGTACTTC. Protein: CASSLRPGTGNYEQYF.

J is TRBJ2-3 and V is TRBV29-1; possibly TRBD1 for D (5 bases). Deletions cut 2 bases from V and 5 bases from J, with 14 bases between. Germline lookup yields CDR1 SQVTM and CDR2 ANQGSEA. The CDR3 sequence is 14 residues long. The CDR3 region has the DNA TGCAGCGTTGAATTCAGGGATTGGGAAGATACGCAGTATTTT. Translated, it gives CSVEFRDWEDTQYF.

This chain uses TRBV5-1 with TRBJ2-3; tentative D call: TRBD2 (7 bases). V lost 0 bases, J lost 4 bases, and 12 bases lay in between. Per the germline V gene, CDR1 is SGHRS and CDR2 is YFSETQ. This CDR3 is built from 15 residues. The chain's CDR3 is CASSLEGGAADTQYF. The CDR3 nucleotides are TGCGCCAGCAGCTTGGAAGGGGGGGCCGCAGATACGCAGTATTTT.

The J gene is TRBJ2-7, the V gene TRBV5-1; 13 bases agree with TRBD2. V lost 3 bases and J lost 5; bases outside the gene matches: 8. Germline CDR1 SGHRS, CDR2 YFSETQ. The CDR3 is made up of 16 amino acids. CDR3 DNA: TGCGCCAGCAGCTATACTACTAGCGGGGGGGCCCACGAGCAGTACTTC. Its translation: CASSYTTSGGAHEQYF.

The CDR3 loop reads CASTLGQGSSYEQYF. The CDR3 nucleotides read TGTGCCAGCACCCTAGGGCAGGGGTCCTCCTACGAGCAGTACTTC. This chain joins TRBV6-6 and TRBJ2-7; possibly TRBD1 for D (6 bases). V was shortened by 7 bases and J by 0 bases, with 16 bases between the two germline ends. CDR1 is MNHNY and CDR2 is SVGAGI in the germline V gene (reference sequence). The CDR3 consists of 15 residues.

The V gene is TRBV6-5, the J gene TRBJ1-4, with D perhaps matching TRBD1 (5 bases). Between the trimmed V and J ends, which lost 6 bases and 2 bases, there was a span of 13 bases. The CDR3 is 15 residues long. Germline CDR1 reads MNHEY; CDR2 reads SVGAGI. As DNA, the CDR3 is TGTGCCAGCAGCCGAACAGGTGGCACTAATGAAAAACTGTTTTTT. Its protein product is CASSRTGGTNEKLFF.

This clone has only a few counts. V is TRBV11-2 and J is TRBJ2-7; D call uncertain. The CDR3 covers 15 residues. The germline V gene has CDR1 SGHAT and CDR2 FQNNGV. Trimming took off 5 bases at V and 3 bases at J, with 17 bases between the two ends. The CDR3 here is CASSLWARSLYEQYF. In DNA form, the CDR3 reads TGTGCCAGCAGCCTGTGGGCCCGTTCCCTCTACGAGCAGTACTTC.

The rearrangement uses TRBV10-3 and TRBJ1-2; TRBD1 agrees at 11 bases. Germline CDR1 and CDR2: ENHRY and SYGVKD. CDR3 length: 13 amino acids. Trimming at V came to 8 bases and at J to 8 bases, leaving 7 bases not matched to a gene. For the CDR3, the DNA is TGTGCCATCCGGGACAGGGGGTTCGCCGGCTACACCTTC. Amino acids: CAIRDRGFAGYTF.

This rearrangement joins TRBV10-2 to TRBJ1-1; 8 bases agree with TRBD1. Germline CDR1 is WSHSY and CDR2 is SAAADI. The CDR3 contains 15 residues. V shed 8 bases and J 11 bases; nucleotides not matched to a gene: 19. The CDR3 bases are TGCGCCAGCGGGCTAGCCCCGACAGGGGCCTGGTCGGCTTTCTTT. Translating gives CASGLAPTGAWSAFF.

The V and J genes are TRBV18 and TRBJ2-7; possible D gene TRBD2, 5 bases. The CDR3 is 16 amino acids. The germline V gene encodes CDR1 KGHSH and CDR2 LQKENI. V was clipped by 3 bases and J by 2 bases, with 17 bases between them. In nucleotides, the CDR3 is TGTGCCAGCTCACCCGACTACTATCAAGCGCCCTACGAGCAGTACTTC. Protein: CASSPDYYQAPYEQYF.

The genes are TRBV4-1 and TRBJ2-3; 9 positions match TRBD2. Germline V gives CDR1 MGHRA, CDR2 YSYEKL. This CDR3 contains 18 residues. The V gene end was trimmed by 1 base and the J gene end by 2 bases; junction bases not matched to a gene: 10. For the CDR3, the DNA is TGCGCCAGCAGCCAAGGGTTCATAGCGGGGGCCTCCACAGATACGCAGTATTTT. The encoded protein is CASSQGFIAGASTDTQYF.

CDR3 loop: CASSYGVSEAFF. The CDR3 nucleotides are TGTGCCAGCAGTTATGGTGTCAGTGAAGCTTTCTTT. V and J are TRBV6-6 and TRBJ1-1, with D hard to call. This CDR3 has 12 residues. Germline V gives CDR1 MNHNY, CDR2 SVGAGI (reference sequence). V was pared by 3 bases and J by 7 bases, with 9 bases between.

The V gene is TRBV18, the J gene TRBJ1-2; D gene ambiguous. V gave up 0 bases and J gave up 10 bases, with 9 bases separating them. CDR3 length: 12 residues. Germline lookup yields CDR1 KGHSH and CDR2 LQKENI. The CDR3 DNA reads as TGTGCCAGCTCACCACCGCGGAGGGACTACACCTTC. Its translation is CASSPPRRDYTF.

V and J are TRBV10-2 and TRBJ2-7, with a tentative D call TRBD2 (5 bases). Germline loops: CDR1 WSHSY, CDR2 SAAADI. Trimming pared 8 bases from V and 5 bases from J, leaving 13 bases between. CDR3 length: 12 residues. CDR3 sequence: CASSFQLDEQYF. In nucleotides, the CDR3 is TGCGCCAGCTCCTTCCAACTAGACGAGCAGTACTTC.

This chain uses TRBV27 with TRBJ2-7; weak D call: TRBD1 (6 bases). Trimming pared 3 bases from V and 3 bases from J, leaving 9 bases between. The CDR3 covers 13 residues. Germline V lookup: CDR1 MNHEY, CDR2 SMNVEV (reference sequence). The CDR3 region is CASSLVGGYEQYF. The CDR3 nucleotides are TGTGCCAGCAGTTTGGTAGGGGGCTACGAGCAGTACTTC.

V and J are TRBV5-6 and TRBJ1-2, with 7 bases matching TRBD1. Trimming at V came to 4 bases and at J to 4 bases, leaving 10 bases not matched to a gene. The germline V gene has CDR1 SGHDT and CDR2 YYEEEE. CDR3 length equals 15 residues. CDR3 loop: CASSARQGWIYGYTF. The CDR3 coding sequence is TGTGCCAGCAGCGCGCGACAGGGCTGGATCTATGGCTACACCTTC.

The chain recombines TRBV11-2 with TRBJ2-7; TRBD1 matches 11 bases. CDR3 length: 15 residues. The V gene end was trimmed by 4 bases and the J gene end by 2 bases; junction bases not matched to a gene: 4. The V gene's germline CDR1 is SGHAT and CDR2 FQNNGV. This CDR3 reads CASSSGTGGPYEQYF. The CDR3 coding sequence is TGTGCCAGCAGCTCCGGGACAGGGGGACCCTACGAGCAGTACTTC.

The gene calls are TRBV15 and TRBJ1-5, with 7 bases fitting TRBD1. This CDR3 has 15 residues. Trimming cost V 2 bases and J 5 bases; bases outside gene matches: 6. Germline V gene sequence: CDR1 LNHNV, CDR2 YYDKDF (reference sequence). CDR3 loop: CATSRQEGGYQPQHF. CDR3 sequence (DNA): TGTGCCACCAGCAGACAAGAAGGGGGCTATCAGCCCCAGCATTTT. Together with reference TRBV15 and TRBJ1-5, the CDR3 gives the full variable domain: DAMVIQNPRYQVTQFGKPVTLSCSQTLNHNVMYWYQQKSSQAPKLLFHYYDKDFNNEADTPDNFQSRRPNTSFCFLDIRSPGLGDTAMYLCATSRQEGGYQPQHFGDGTRLSIL.

The chain recombines TRBV4-3 with TRBJ2-1; D is perhaps TRBD2 (5 bases). The V end lost 4 bases, the J end lost 4 bases, and 14 bases lay between the germline ends. The length of the CDR3 is 15 residues. Germline loops: CDR1 LGHNA, CDR2 YSLEER. CDR3 bases: TGCGCCAGCAGCCCGTTGACTACTCCATACAATGAGCAGTTCTTC. It encodes CASSPLTTPYNEQFF.